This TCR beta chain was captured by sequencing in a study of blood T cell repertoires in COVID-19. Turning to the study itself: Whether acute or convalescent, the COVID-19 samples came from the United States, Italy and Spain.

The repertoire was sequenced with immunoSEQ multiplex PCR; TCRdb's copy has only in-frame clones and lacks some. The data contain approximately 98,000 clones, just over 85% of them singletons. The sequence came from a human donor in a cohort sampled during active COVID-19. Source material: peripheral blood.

CDR3 DNA sequence: TGTGCCAGCTGCATCTCGGCGATAGGGGGCTGCTATGGCTACACCTTC. Amino acids: CASCISAIGGCYGYTF. The chain employs TRBV27 and TRBJ1-2; TRBD1 matches 7 bases. Germline V gene data show CDR1 as MNHEY and CDR2 as SMNVEV (reference sequence). V was pared by 8 bases and J by 4 bases, with 16 bases of the junction left unmatched. This CDR3 has 16 residues.